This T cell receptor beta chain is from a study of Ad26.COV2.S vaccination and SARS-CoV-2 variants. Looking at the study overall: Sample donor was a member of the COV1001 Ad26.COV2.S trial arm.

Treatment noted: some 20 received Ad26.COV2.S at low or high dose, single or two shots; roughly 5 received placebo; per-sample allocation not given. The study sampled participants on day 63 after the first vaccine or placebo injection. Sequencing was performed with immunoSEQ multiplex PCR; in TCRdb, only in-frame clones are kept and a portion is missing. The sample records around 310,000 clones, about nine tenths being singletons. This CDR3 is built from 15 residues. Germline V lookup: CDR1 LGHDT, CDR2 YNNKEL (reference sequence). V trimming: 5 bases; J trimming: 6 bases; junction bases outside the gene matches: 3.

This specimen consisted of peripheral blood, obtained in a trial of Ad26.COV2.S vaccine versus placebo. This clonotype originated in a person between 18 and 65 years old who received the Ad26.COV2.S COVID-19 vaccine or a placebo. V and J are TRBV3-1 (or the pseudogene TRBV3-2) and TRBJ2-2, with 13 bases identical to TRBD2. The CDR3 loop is CASSLLAGGPGELFF. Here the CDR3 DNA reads TGTGCCAGCAGCTTACTAGCGGGAGGGCCCGGGGAGCTGTTTTTT.